The entry below describes one T cell receptor (beta chain). The germline CDR1 and CDR2 sequences are WNHNN and SYGVQD (reference sequence). The CDR3 has 14 amino acids. The V gene end was trimmed by 7 bases and the J gene end by 8 bases; junction bases not matched to a gene: 10. This record comes from a study of blood T cell repertoires in COVID-19. Using immunoSEQ multiplex PCR, the repertoire was profiled, and TCRdb retains in-frame clones only, with some absent. The table lists about 350,000 clones, more than 75% of them singletons. The TCR sequence derives from a woman in her 30s who had recovered from COVID-19. This sequence joins TRBV10-1 and TRBJ2-1, with 8 bases aligning to TRBD1. Sequencing input: PBMCs or T cells enriched from blood (not recorded which). CDR3 DNA sequence: TGCGCCAGCAATCCAGGACAGGGAGCGGATGAGCAGTTCTTC. This sequence encodes CASNPGQGADEQFF.